This record looks at one TCR beta chain sequence and its context. The CDR3 loop spans 16 amino acids. Germline CDR1 and CDR2: LNHDA and SQIVND (reference sequence). The junction had 13 bases not matched to a gene; V was cut back by 6 bases and J by 5 bases. The data stem from a study of technical replicates of blood from several donors. Only in-frame clones appear in the TCRdb table, and some are missing; sequencing was by immunoSEQ multiplex PCR. The sample lists roughly 15,000 clones, less than 90% occurring once. The sequencing sample was made of PBMCs. The clonotype was recovered from a human donor in good health. The rearrangement links TRBV19 to TRBJ2-5, with 9 positions matching TRBD1. The CDR3 sequence is CASRITGTGFWETQYF. DNA of the CDR3: TGTGCCAGTAGGATCACCGGGACAGGGTTTTGGGAGACCCAGTACTTC.